The 24 T cell receptor beta chains presented below share a single source sample, sequenced in a study of metastatic and nonmetastatic thyroid tumors. No patient had received any treatment before thyroid surgery. MiXCR reprocessed the PCR reads for TCRdb. This table has tens of thousands of clones, about 15% appearing once. Sequencing was performed on blood. These receptors all stem from a female donor with papillary thyroid cancer or a benign thyroid nodule (not recorded which). Some clones in this sample may be carry-over from other donors' samples.

Ten or more counts support this clone. V and J are TRBV27 and TRBJ1-5; the D is unclear. CDR3 length: 15 amino acids. The V and J ends lost 5 bases and 0 bases respectively, with 11 bases between them. In germline, CDR1 is MNHEY, CDR2 SMNVEV (reference sequence). CDR3 in amino acids: CASSARGASNQPQHF. The CDR3 DNA follows: TGTGCCAGCAGTGCCCGGGGAGCTAGCAATCAGCCCCAGCATTTT.

This clone was seen repeatedly, ten times or more. This rearrangement joins TRBV13 to TRBJ2-7, with no clear D. The CDR3 is 12 amino acids. Germline V CDR1 and CDR2: PRHDT, FYEKMQ (reference sequence). Trimming took 5 bases from V and 3 from J, leaving 8 bases between them. CDR3 bases: TGTGCCAGCAGCCGACTGAACTACGAGCAGTACTTC. Encoded protein: CASSRLNYEQYF.

CDR3 in DNA: TGTGCCAGCAGTTTAGACGGGACAGGGGCCTATGGCTACACCTTC. Amino acid sequence: CASSLDGTGAYGYTF. J is TRBJ1-2 and V is TRBV28, with 10 nucleotides matching TRBD1. Germline V gene sequence: CDR1 MDHEN, CDR2 SYDVKM. J gave up 4 bases and V 2 bases, and 4 bases lay outside the gene matches. This CDR3 comprises 15 residues.

This clone was detected ten times or more. The V gene is TRBV6-1, the J gene TRBJ2-5; the D is unclear. V shed 2 bases and J shed 4 bases, with 17 bases lying between them. The CDR3 extends over 16 amino acids. Germline CDR1 MNHNS, CDR2 SASEGT. CDR3 loop: CASSESPPSARETQYF. DNA of the CDR3: TGTGCCAGCAGTGAATCTCCGCCTTCAGCCCGAGAGACCCAGTACTTC.

This chain uses TRBV11-2 with TRBJ1-6; 8 bases map to TRBD1. CDR3 length equals 16 residues. Germline CDR1 reads SGHAT; CDR2 reads FQNNGV. J was trimmed by 10 bases and V by 5 bases; bases with no gene match: 13. The chain's CDR3 is CASSLREGQGGSPLHF. The CDR3 coding sequence is TGTGCCAGCAGCCTGCGGGAAGGACAGGGAGGATCACCCCTCCACTTT. Complete variable domain (other parts from reference TRBV11-2 and TRBJ1-6): EAGVAQSPRYKIIEKRQSVAFWCNPISGHATLYWYQQILGQGPKLLIQFQNNGVVDDSQLPKDRFSAERLKGVDSTLKIQPAKLEDSAVYLCASSLREGQGGSPLHFGNGTRLTVT.

CDR3 region: CASSLEAMVNQPQHF. Here the CDR3 DNA reads TGTGCCAGCAGCTTAGAGGCCATGGTAAATCAGCCCCAGCATTTT. V and J are TRBV7-2 and TRBJ1-5; no firm D call. Germline V gives CDR1 SGHTA, CDR2 FQGNSA. This CDR3 has 15 residues. V was cut by 1 base and J by 4 bases, with 11 bases left in between.

The chain has TRBV5-1 and TRBJ2-2; maybe TRBD1 (6 bases). Germline CDR1 reads SGHRS; CDR2 reads YFSETQ. The V gene lost 4 bases and the J gene lost 0 bases, with 13 bases spanning the gap. The CDR3 is made up of 16 amino acids. Written as DNA, the CDR3 is TGCGCCAGCAGCCCCGGGACAAGCTCGAACACCGGGGAGCTGTTTTTT. Amino acid sequence: CASSPGTSSNTGELFF.

A single count supports this clone. A read error may be the cause here, since a much bigger clone is one base away. The rearrangement links TRBV3-1 to TRBJ1-1; TRBD1 might be the D (6 bases). Germline V gene data show CDR1 as LGHDT and CDR2 as YNNKEL (reference sequence). The CDR3 is 14 residues long. The DNA of the CDR3 is TGTGCCAGCAGCCAAGTCGGGGGCAACAATGAAGCTTTCTTT. Protein: CASSQVGGNNEAFF.

This clone was recorded at least ten times. Just one base apart from a much larger clone, this may be a read error. Likely a read error: the CDR3 ends without its conserved phenylalanine or tryptophan. DNA for the CDR3: TGTGCCAGCGTGGATACAGGTACCTACTATGGCTACACCCTC. Translation: CASVDTGTYYGYTL. This rearrangement joins TRBV6-1 to TRBJ1-2, with D tentatively TRBD1 (5 bases). The CDR3 has 14 amino acids. Germline CDR1 and CDR2: MNHNS and SASEGT. V lost 8 bases to trimming and J lost 3 bases, with 16 bases between them.

This clone was seen ten or more times. The chain couples TRBV4-2 to TRBJ2-2; possible D gene TRBD2, 5 bases. The CDR3 spans 16 residues. Germline V gene lookup returns CDR1 LGHNA and CDR2 YNFKEQ. Trimming left V 0 bases short and J 5 bases short, with 13 bases between. The CDR3: CASSQDWGAWTGELFF. The CDR3 DNA reads TGTGCCAGCAGCCAAGATTGGGGAGCTTGGACCGGGGAGCTGTTTTTT.

In this sample, this clone turned up many times. J is TRBJ2-7 and V is TRBV11-2; 7 nucleotides line up with TRBD1. From germline, CDR1 is SGHAT and CDR2 FQNNGV. The CDR3 runs to 14 residues. V lost 4 bases, J lost 4 bases, and 7 bases stayed unmatched. The CDR3 coding sequence is TGTGCCAGCAGCTCTACAGGGGACCCTTACGAGCAGTACTTC. Protein product: CASSSTGDPYEQYF.

This clone was recorded many times. This chain joins TRBV2 and TRBJ2-6; possible D gene TRBD1, 5 bases. Germline lookup yields CDR1 SNHLY and CDR2 FYNNEI. This CDR3 has 15 amino acids. V lost 6 bases and J lost 0, with 9 bases in between. Here the CDR3 reads CASRDTSSGANVLTF. CDR3 in DNA: TGTGCCAGCAGGGACACCAGCTCTGGGGCCAACGTCCTGACTTTC.

Only a few counts were recorded for this clone. One base away lies a much larger clone, so this may be a sequencing read error. Other nucleotide sequences in the sample specify the same CDR3. The chain joins TRBV7-2 to TRBJ1-6, with TRBD1 identical over 8 bases. V was clipped by 0 bases and J by 10 bases; unmatched bases: 5. Germline V gene sequence: CDR1 SGHTA, CDR2 FQGNSA. The CDR3 has 15 amino acids. CDR3 loop: CASSLAGQGASPLHF. The DNA of the CDR3 is TGTGCCAGCAGCTTAGCGGGGCAGGGGGCCTCACCCCTCCACTTT.

A word on this clone: A much larger clone lies a single base off, so this may be a read error. The J gene is TRBJ1-6, the V gene TRBV9; D gene uncertain. The CDR3 is 13 amino acids. Trimming took off 2 bases at V and 8 bases at J, with 8 bases between the two ends. The germline gives CDR1 SGDLS, CDR2 YYNGEE. The CDR3 region has the DNA TGTGCCAGCAGCGTTAGTGGATATTCACCCCTCCACTTT. Amino acid sequence: CASSVSGYSPLHF.

This clone was counted ten times or more. The chain carries TRBV7-8 and TRBJ1-6; no clear D. Germline V gene sequence: CDR1 SGHVS, CDR2 FQNEAQ. The CDR3 consists of 13 residues. V shed 2 bases and J shed 9 bases, with 8 bases lying between them. Here the CDR3 DNA reads TGTGCCAGCAGCTTAAATAGCGCTTCACCCCTCCACTTT. As protein: CASSLNSASPLHF.

This clone was counted many times. The rearrangement uses TRBV7-9 and TRBJ1-1, with a weak D call TRBD1 (6 bases). Germline CDR1 is SEHNR and CDR2 is FQNEAQ (reference sequence). V lost 4 bases, J lost 0 bases, and 12 bases lay in between. This CDR3 is 15 amino acids long. CDR3 protein: CASSSLWDMNTEAFF. The CDR3 bases are TGTGCCAGCAGCTCCCTGTGGGACATGAACACTGAAGCTTTCTTT.

Remarks on this clone: One end of the junction does not line up with germline, which may come from a read error. The chain carries TRBV30 and TRBJ1-2, with D perhaps matching TRBD1 (6 bases). This CDR3 has 14 amino acids. From germline, CDR1 is GTSNPN and CDR2 SVGIG (reference sequence). The CDR3 DNA reads TGTGCCCGGAGTTTTGGGGGGCAGAACTATGGCTACACCTTC. It encodes CARSFGGQNYGYTF.

This clone was recorded at least ten times. The chain combines TRBV6-2 or TRBV6-3 with TRBJ2-3; D is unclear. The CDR3 is made up of 14 amino acids. V shed 4 bases and J shed 2 bases, with 10 bases lying between them. Germline CDR1 and CDR2: MNHEY and SVGEGT. CDR3 nucleotide sequence: TGTGCCAGCAGTTTTAGTGATGCCACAGATACGCAGTATTTT. It translates to CASSFSDATDTQYF.

This clone was seen ten or more times. The rearrangement uses TRBV7-9 and TRBJ1-4; weak D call: TRBD1 (5 bases). The CDR3 sequence is 16 residues long. The V gene lost 2 bases and the J gene lost 8 bases, with 18 bases spanning the gap. CDR1 is SEHNR, CDR2 FQNEAQ, per germline (reference sequence). CDR3: CASSLWGENKGEKLFF. CDR3 DNA: TGTGCCAGCAGCTTATGGGGGGAGAACAAGGGCGAAAAACTGTTTTTT.

This clone was observed a handful of times. Possible read error: a much larger clone is one base away. V gene TRBV11-2 combines with J gene TRBJ2-2; weak D call: TRBD2 (5 bases). Germline-derived CDR1 and CDR2 are SGHAT and FQNNGV. The CDR3 has 14 residues. This CDR3 is CANSLHYGAGELFF. The DNA of the CDR3 is TGTGCCAACAGCCTACATTACGGGGCCGGGGAGCTGTTTTTT.

This chain connects TRBV5-6 to TRBJ2-1; 9 bases line up with TRBD1. Germline lookup yields CDR1 SGHDT and CDR2 YYEEEE. J was trimmed by 4 bases and V by 8 bases; bases with no gene match: 13. There are 16 residues in the CDR3. Here the CDR3 DNA reads TGTGCCAGTACGTCCTACACAGGGGGCAGTTACAATGAGCAGTTCTTC. It encodes CASTSYTGGSYNEQFF.

In its sample, this clone was seen many times. V and J are TRBV4-1 and TRBJ1-5; D call uncertain. CDR1 and CDR2 from the germline V gene are MGHRA and YSYEKL. V gave up 1 base and J gave up 2 bases, with 12 bases separating them. This CDR3 has 16 residues. The CDR3 reads CASSQVGWRGNQPQHF. The CDR3 coding sequence is TGCGCCAGCAGCCAAGTTGGGTGGAGGGGCAATCAGCCCCAGCATTTT.

This clone has ten or more counts. Within the sample, other DNA sequences also encode this same CDR3. V gene TRBV9 combines with J gene TRBJ2-7; D gene uncertain. This CDR3 is built from 13 residues. Germline V gene sequence: CDR1 SGDLS, CDR2 YYNGEE. V was cut by 1 base and J by 3 bases, with 8 bases left in between. CDR3 residues: CASSVTGDYEQYF. The CDR3 DNA reads TGTGCCAGCAGCGTAACTGGGGACTACGAGCAGTACTTC.

The sample holds many counts of this clone. V and J are TRBV19 and TRBJ2-7; D is uncertain. Germline values: CDR1 LNHDA, CDR2 SQIVND (reference sequence). This CDR3 is 15 amino acids long. Trimming stripped 5 bases from V and 0 bases from J, with 14 bases between. CDR3 residues: CASSPTAAPSYEQYF. In DNA form, the CDR3 reads TGTGCCAGTAGTCCTACGGCGGCGCCCTCCTACGAGCAGTACTTC.